Following are 28 T cell receptor beta chains from one sample sequenced in a study of post-analysis software for immune sequencing data. Study conclusions and caveats: TRBV5-6, TRBV5-1 and TRBV20-1 were among a few TRBV segments more frequent in patients than controls.

These receptors are not linked to any known antigen. Sequencing libraries made from TCR beta cDNA carried unique molecular identifiers. TCRdb used MiXCR to reprocess the PCR reads, holding one entry per CDR3 protein. The repertoire holds roughly 800,000 distinct CDR3 sequences, with around 45% as singletons. The sample comprised blood. These receptors all come from a girl between 5 and 17 years old with multiple sclerosis.

The rearrangement links TRBV20-1 to TRBJ1-2, with a weak D call TRBD1 (5 bases). This CDR3 spans 16 amino acids. The V gene lost 2 bases and the J gene lost 6 bases, with 22 bases spanning the gap. CDR1 is DFQATT, CDR2 SNEGSKA, per germline (reference sequence). CDR3 in DNA: TGCAGTGCTAGATTCATTCAAGCCGGGGGGGATGATGGCTACACCTTC. It encodes CSARFIQAGGDDGYTF.

This clonotype was seen a handful of times. The chain recombines TRBV6-5 with TRBJ2-1; TRBD1 agrees at 9 bases. Trimming took 4 bases from V and 7 from J; bases not matched to a gene: 2. Germline V gene sequence: CDR1 MNHEY, CDR2 SVGAGI. The CDR3 spans 13 residues. The CDR3 spells CASSWGQGNEQFF. CDR3 DNA: TGTGCCAGCAGTTGGGGACAGGGAAATGAGCAGTTCTTC.

This clonotype was detected a few times. V and J are TRBV28 and TRBJ2-1; 7 positions agree with TRBD1. CDR1 is MDHEN, CDR2 SYDVKM, per germline. The V segment lost 5 bases and the J segment 0 bases; nucleotides outside the gene matches: 4. CDR3 length: 15 amino acids. The CDR3 loop reads CASSTRDSSYNEQFF. CDR3 sequence (DNA): TGTGCCAGCAGTACCCGGGACAGCTCCTACAATGAGCAGTTCTTC.

This clonotype has just a few counts. This chain connects TRBV12-3 or TRBV12-4 to TRBJ1-2, with D unresolved. This CDR3 contains 13 residues. V lost 5 bases and J 5 bases, leaving 12 bases between the germline ends. CDR3 region: CASSVSIGYGYTF. CDR3 DNA: TGTGCCAGCAGTGTTTCCATTGGGTATGGCTACACCTTC.

This rearrangement joins TRBV7-2 to TRBJ1-1; tentative D call: TRBD1 (5 bases). Germline loops: CDR1 SGHTA, CDR2 FQGNSA. CDR3 length: 14 amino acids. With 0 bases removed from V and 7 bases from J, the gap between germline ends came to 12 bases. CDR3 sequence: CASSLARQSNEAFF. In nucleotides, the CDR3 is TGTGCCAGCAGCTTAGCGAGACAGTCAAATGAAGCTTTCTTT.

V gene TRBV6-5 combines with J gene TRBJ2-5, with unresolved D. Germline V gene sequence: CDR1 MNHEY, CDR2 SVGAGI. The CDR3 extends over 18 amino acids. V was trimmed by 6 bases and J by 4 bases, leaving 27 bases between them. The CDR3 region has the DNA TGTGCCAGCAGCCACACGAGCGTACGGAGTCGTTGGGGAGAGACCCAGTACTTC. This translates into CASSHTSVRSRWGETQYF.

This chain connects TRBV9 to TRBJ2-1; 11 bases align to TRBD2. This CDR3 spans 15 amino acids. Germline CDR1 and CDR2: SGDLS and YYNGEE. The junction had 10 bases not matched to a gene; V was cut back by 6 bases and J by 8 bases. CDR3 nucleotide sequence: TGTGCCAGCAACATAGCGGGAGGGAAGGACGATGAGCAGTTCTTC. This sequence encodes CASNIAGGKDDEQFF.

This clonotype was counted once. V gene TRBV7-9 combines with J gene TRBJ2-1; D gene uncertain. This CDR3 has 13 amino acids. The germline V gene encodes CDR1 SEHNR and CDR2 FQNEAQ (reference sequence). Trimming took off 7 bases at V and 8 bases at J, with 15 bases between the two ends. In DNA form, the CDR3 reads TGTGCCAGCATGGGCCAGGCTGCGGATGAGCAGTTCTTC. Protein product: CASMGQAADEQFF.

The gene calls are TRBV4-2 and TRBJ2-3; 16 nucleotides line up with TRBD2. With 0 bases clipped from V and 6 bases from J, the junction kept 6 bases outside the gene matches. Germline CDR1 and CDR2: LGHNA and YNFKEQ. CDR3 length equals 18 residues. CDR3: CASSQDPGLAGGLDTQYF. The CDR3 nucleotides are TGTGCCAGCAGCCAAGATCCGGGACTAGCGGGAGGGCTGGATACGCAGTATTTT.

The chain uses TRBV19 and TRBJ2-7; D is possibly TRBD2 (6 bases). Germline lookup yields CDR1 LNHDA and CDR2 SQIVND (reference sequence). This CDR3 spans 13 amino acids. With 1 base removed from V and 6 bases from J, the gap between germline ends came to 10 bases. CDR3 sequence: CASSIGRAGEQYF. As DNA, the CDR3 is TGTGCCAGTAGTATAGGGCGAGCGGGCGAGCAGTACTTC.

The chain carries TRBV12-3 or TRBV12-4 and TRBJ2-1; TRBD1 matches at 10 bases. J lost 4 bases, V lost 6 bases, and 6 bases had no gene match. The length of the CDR3 is 15 residues. CDR3 nucleotides: TGTGCCAGCAGCACGACAGGGGGCGGGTACAATGAGCAGTTCTTC. This sequence encodes CASSTTGGGYNEQFF.

The gene calls are TRBV20-1 and TRBJ2-7; 12 nucleotides match TRBD2. Trimming took 5 bases from V and 2 from J; bases not matched to a gene: 13. The CDR3 loop spans 17 amino acids. The germline V gene has CDR1 DFQATT and CDR2 SNEGSKA (reference sequence). For the CDR3, the DNA is TGCAGTGCTGACCTGGGGCTAGCGGGAGGGTCCACCTACGAGCAGTACTTC. This codes for CSADLGLAGGSTYEQYF.

The V gene is TRBV7-3, the J gene TRBJ2-5; a weak D match, TRBD2 (5 bases). The J call may be faulty, since TRBJ2-7 better matches the DNA end. CDR3 length equals 16 residues. CDR1 is SGHTA and CDR2 is FQGTGA in the germline V gene. CDR3 protein: CASSLKGGGSPSEQYF. The CDR3, as DNA: TGTGCCAGCAGCTTAAAGGGCGGAGGTTCTCCAAGCGAGCAGTACTTC.

In its sample, this clonotype was seen a few times. The chain recombines TRBV5-1 with TRBJ2-5, with D possibly TRBD1 on 6 matching bases. The better agreement between TRBJ2-7 and the DNA end casts doubt on the J call. The germline CDR1 and CDR2 sequences are SGHRS and YFSETQ. CDR3 length equals 15 residues. The CDR3: CASSIGTSSPVEQYF. CDR3 nucleotide sequence: TGCGCCAGCAGCATCGGGACAAGCTCACCGGTCGAGCAGTACTTC.

The chain joins TRBV7-2 to TRBJ2-4; TRBD2 matches 7 bases. Germline V lookup: CDR1 SGHTA, CDR2 FQGNSA. CDR3 size: 16 residues. With V trimmed by 5 bases and J by 1 base, 8 bases remained unmatched. The CDR3 protein is CASSKMGGKAKNIQYF. Written as DNA, the CDR3 is TGTGCCAGCAGCAAGATGGGGGGGAAGGCCAAAAACATTCAGTACTTC.

This clonotype has only a few counts. The rearrangement links TRBV20-1 to TRBJ2-1; D ambiguous. CDR1 is DFQATT, CDR2 SNEGSKA, per germline (reference sequence). Between the trimmed V and J ends, which lost 2 bases and 9 bases, there was a span of 14 bases. The CDR3 has 13 residues. The CDR3 DNA is TGCAGTGCTAGAATCCAGCCAGTCGCTGAGCAGTTCTTC. Its translation is CSARIQPVAEQFF.

V and J are TRBV28 and TRBJ1-2; D ambiguous. This CDR3 region has 17 residues. Germline V gene data show CDR1 as MDHEN and CDR2 as SYDVKM. The V and J ends lost 3 bases and 5 bases respectively, with 22 bases between them. CDR3 residues: CASSFVQAGPHRYGYTF. The CDR3 DNA reads TGTGCCAGCAGTTTCGTGCAGGCTGGGCCTCATAGATATGGCTACACCTTC.

This chain uses TRBV13 with TRBJ2-7; D tentatively reads TRBD1 or TRBD2 (6 bases each). CDR3 length: 13 amino acids. Germline loops: CDR1 PRHDT, CDR2 FYEKMQ (reference sequence). V dropped 6 bases and J dropped 7 bases, with 16 bases sitting between them. As DNA, the CDR3 is TGTGCCAGCAGTCGGGGGCGCGGGAAGGAGCAGTACTTC. It codes for CASSRGRGKEQYF.

This chain joins TRBV12-3 or TRBV12-4 and TRBJ2-7; 9 nucleotides line up with TRBD1. V lost 5 bases, J lost 0 bases, and 8 bases stayed unmatched. The CDR3 runs 16 residues. CDR3 loop: CASSPPGTGSSYEQYF. The CDR3 coding sequence is TGTGCCAGCAGTCCCCCCGGGACAGGGAGCTCCTACGAGCAGTACTTC.

This chain joins TRBV4-3 and TRBJ2-1, with D maybe TRBD2 (6 bases). The CDR3 covers 14 residues. From germline, CDR1 is LGHNA and CDR2 YSLEER. With 0 bases removed from V and 7 bases from J, the gap between germline ends came to 10 bases. The DNA for the CDR3 is TGCGCCAGCAGCCAAGATAAGGGACTTAATGAGCAGTTCTTC. As protein: CASSQDKGLNEQFF.

This clonotype was seen many times. V gene TRBV6-4 combines with J gene TRBJ2-1; perhaps TRBD2 as D (7 bases). CDR3 size: 15 residues. Germline CDR1 MRHNA, CDR2 SNTAGT. Between the trimmed V and J ends, which lost 0 bases and 5 bases, there was a span of 11 bases. The CDR3 region is CASSDSEGGNNEQFF. CDR3 DNA: TGTGCCAGCAGTGACTCGGAGGGGGGGAACAATGAGCAGTTCTTC.

This clonotype was seen a handful of times. V usage is TRBV12-3 or TRBV12-4 and J usage is TRBJ2-5; D is uncertain. The DNA end favors TRBJ2-7, so the J call may be wrong. The CDR3 has 13 residues. CDR3: CASSFVAAYEQYF. In DNA form, the CDR3 reads TGTGCCAGCAGTTTTGTGGCGGCCTACGAGCAGTACTTC.

This clonotype came up a few times. The chain recombines TRBV7-2 with TRBJ2-7; 9 nucleotides match TRBD2. Germline values: CDR1 SGHTA, CDR2 FQGNSA. This CDR3 spans 17 amino acids. V trimming: 3 bases; J trimming: 1 base; junction bases outside the gene matches: 10. CDR3 nucleotide sequence: TGTGCCAGCAGCTTGTGGGGTAGCGGGAGCCATTCCTACGAGCAGTACTTC. It specifies CASSLWGSGSHSYEQYF.

In this sample, this clonotype turned up a few times. The rearrangement joins TRBV10-2 to TRBJ2-5; 8 positions agree with TRBD2. The ends lost 4 bases at V and 0 bases at J; junction bases unmatched: 4. From germline, CDR1 is WSHSY and CDR2 SAAADI. The CDR3 loop spans 15 amino acids. CDR3 sequence: CASSVTSVYQETQYF. The CDR3, as DNA: TGCGCCAGCAGTGTGACTAGCGTGTACCAAGAGACCCAGTACTTC.

The chain recombines TRBV12-3 or TRBV12-4 with TRBJ2-4, with TRBD1 matching over 7 bases. V lost 1 base and J lost 15; bases outside the gene matches: 6. The CDR3 extends over 12 amino acids. The CDR3 reads CASSLVEGAAYF. In nucleotides, the CDR3 is TGTGCCAGCAGTTTAGTTGAGGGGGCGGCGTACTTC.

This chain joins TRBV9 and TRBJ2-3, with 12 bases identical to TRBD2. The germline gives CDR1 SGDLS, CDR2 YYNGEE. The trim removed 8 bases at V and 2 bases at J, leaving 6 bases unmatched. The CDR3 covers 15 residues. The CDR3 reads CASQTSGGSTDTQYF. The DNA for the CDR3 is TGTGCCAGTCAGACTAGCGGGGGCTCCACAGATACGCAGTATTTT.

V usage is TRBV20-1 and J usage is TRBJ2-7; D possibly matches TRBD1 or TRBD2 (5 bases each). Germline V gene sequence: CDR1 DFQATT, CDR2 SNEGSKA (reference sequence). This CDR3 contains 13 residues. V was cut by 4 bases and J by 1 base, with 11 bases left in between. CDR3 amino acids: CSATRDRSYEQYF. The CDR3 DNA follows: TGCAGTGCTACAAGGGACCGATCCTACGAGCAGTACTTC.

The chain combines TRBV20-1 with TRBJ1-1; TRBD1 aligns across 7 bases. Germline V CDR1 and CDR2: DFQATT, SNEGSKA (reference sequence). The CDR3 length is 15 residues. The V segment lost 0 bases and the J segment 0 bases; nucleotides outside the gene matches: 4. CDR3 region: CSARDRDSLNTEAFF. CDR3 in DNA: TGCAGTGCTAGAGATCGGGACAGCCTGAACACTGAAGCTTTCTTT.